This T cell receptor (beta chain) is drawn from a study of regulatory T cells in long-lasting Graves disease. Germline CDR1 is LGHDT and CDR2 is YNNKEL (reference sequence). This CDR3 spans 13 amino acids. Trimming shortened V by 6 bases and J by 9 bases, and 15 bases separated the two germline ends. Time point reported: newly diagnosed GD, antithyroid drugs for less than 3 months. TCR sequences were obtained from RNA taken from PBMCs. Diagnosis followed American Thyroid Association guidelines for Graves' disease. In its sample, this clonotype was seen many times. What it recognizes is unknown. Regarding the study as a whole: Among persistent patients, a larger number of public clonotypes were shared (around 3,000) than among newly diagnosed patients (approximately 970). Favoring TRBV28, TRBJ1-2 and TRBJ2-5 was a feature seen in persistent disease.

For TCR beta, libraries came from iRepertoire HTBI primers and Arm-PCR of CDR3 regions. TCRdb itself ran the multiplex PCR reads through MiXCR, one entry per CDR3 protein. Here the sample spans over 500,000 distinct CDR3 sequences, about 15% being singletons. These data were likewise used in another study, on T cells in Graves' hyperthyroidism and ophthalmopathy. From that report: Most clonotypes expanded in the thyroid (above 0.001) were also present in blood.

The sample consisted of peripheral blood mononuclear cells (PBMCs), taken at new diagnosis, from a patient treated with antithyroid drugs. The chain recombines TRBV3-1 with TRBJ1-5, with D perhaps TRBD1 (6 bases). The TCR originated in a man younger than 30 with Graves disease. This CDR3 is CASSRTAEGPQHF. In DNA form, the CDR3 reads TGTGCCAGCAGTCGGACAGCGGAGGGGCCCCAGCATTTT. Drawing the rest from reference TRBV3-1 and TRBJ1-5, the complete variable domain is DTAVSQTPKYLVTQMGNDKSIKCEQNLGHDTMYWYKQDSKKFLKIMFSYNNKELIINETVPNRFSPKSPDKAHLNLHINSLELGDSAVYFCASSRTAEGPQHFGDGTRLSIL.